This is a list of T cell receptor beta chains from one sample in a study of T cells in Graves' hyperthyroidism and ophthalmopathy. TCRdb recomputed calls from the multiplex PCR reads with MiXCR, one row per CDR3 protein. The sample carries hundreds of thousands of distinct CDR3 sequences, approximately 14% recorded once. Input material: blood. These receptors were taken from a woman aged 18 to 35 with Graves' hyperthyroidism. The CDR3 runs from the conserved cysteine through the conserved F or W. The order of the fields is J gene, V gene, CDR3 protein.

>TRBJ2-1|TRBV29-1
CSVARIGGSSSSYNEQFF
>TRBJ2-3|TRBV2
CASSSNLPTSDTQYF
>TRBJ1-6|TRBV7-8
CASSFEGTVNSPLHF
>TRBJ2-1|TRBV3-1
CASSQSFEQFF
>TRBJ2-7|TRBV12-3/TRBV12-4
CASSFKDYYEQYF
>TRBJ2-1|TRBV7-2
CASSPSTYSYNEQFF
>TRBJ2-3|TRBV5-1
CASSSLTSGRAGTDTQYF
>TRBJ2-7|TRBV2
CASRRQGATYEQYF
>TRBJ2-7|TRBV28
CASSWETASIYEQYF
>TRBJ2-7|TRBV4-1
CASCLRDRGSYEQYF
>TRBJ2-1|TRBV30
CAWSGIGEQFF
>TRBJ2-1|TRBV5-1
CASRGLADYNEQFF
>TRBJ2-3|TRBV7-3
CASSFGGALTDTQYF
>TRBJ1-5|TRBV27
CASSPVANQPQHF
>TRBJ2-1|TRBV20-1
CSASASAYNEQFF
>TRBJ2-7|TRBV30
CAWSVRGEAGGLYEQYF
>TRBJ1-1|TRBV18
CASSPPVVNTEAFF
>TRBJ2-3|TRBV20-1
CSARVLAGEDTQYF
>TRBJ1-5|TRBV7-2
CASSFYRDQPQHF
>TRBJ2-2|TRBV7-9
CASSPLADRRGLFF
>TRBJ1-2|TRBV28
CASTSRVHGYTF
>TRBJ1-1|TRBV13
CASSLGRTGGDFF
>TRBJ2-7|TRBV28
CASGQTSGSREQYF
>TRBJ1-1|TRBV6-1
CASAVGRDFVTGAFF
>TRBJ1-2|TRBV24-1
CATSARPDTF
>TRBJ2-7|TRBV30
CAWGLLGRSSYEQYF